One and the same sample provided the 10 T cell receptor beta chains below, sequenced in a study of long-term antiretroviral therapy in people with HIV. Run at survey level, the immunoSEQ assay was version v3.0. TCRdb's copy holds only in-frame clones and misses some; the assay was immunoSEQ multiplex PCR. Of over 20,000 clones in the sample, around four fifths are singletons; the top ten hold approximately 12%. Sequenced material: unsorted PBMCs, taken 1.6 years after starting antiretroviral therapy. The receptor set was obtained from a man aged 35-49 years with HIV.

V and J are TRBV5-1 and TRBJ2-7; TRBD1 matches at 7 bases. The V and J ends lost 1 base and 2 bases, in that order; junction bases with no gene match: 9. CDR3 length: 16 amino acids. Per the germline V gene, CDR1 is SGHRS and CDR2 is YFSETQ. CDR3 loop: CASSLPDRVVPYEQYF. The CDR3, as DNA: TGCGCCAGCAGCTTGCCCGACAGGGTAGTCCCCTACGAGCAGTACTTC.

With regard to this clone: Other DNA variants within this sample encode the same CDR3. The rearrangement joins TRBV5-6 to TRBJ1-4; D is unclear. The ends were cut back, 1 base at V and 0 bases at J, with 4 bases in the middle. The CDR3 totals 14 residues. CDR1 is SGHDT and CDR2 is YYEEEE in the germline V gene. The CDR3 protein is CASSLIATNEKLFF. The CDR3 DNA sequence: TGTGCCAGCAGCTTGATAGCAACTAATGAAAAACTGTTTTTT.

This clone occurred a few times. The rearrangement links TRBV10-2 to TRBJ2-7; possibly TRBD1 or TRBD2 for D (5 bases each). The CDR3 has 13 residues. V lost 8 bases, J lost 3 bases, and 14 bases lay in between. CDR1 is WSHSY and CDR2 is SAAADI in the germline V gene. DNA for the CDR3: TGCGCCAGCGGGGGAAGCGCGGACTACGAGCAGTACTTC. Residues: CASGGSADYEQYF.

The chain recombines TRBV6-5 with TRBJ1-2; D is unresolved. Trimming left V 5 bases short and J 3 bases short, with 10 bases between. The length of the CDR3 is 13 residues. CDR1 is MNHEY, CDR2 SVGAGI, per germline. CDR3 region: CASSNSEYYGYTF. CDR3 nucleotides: TGTGCCAGCAGTAACAGCGAGTACTATGGCTACACCTTC.

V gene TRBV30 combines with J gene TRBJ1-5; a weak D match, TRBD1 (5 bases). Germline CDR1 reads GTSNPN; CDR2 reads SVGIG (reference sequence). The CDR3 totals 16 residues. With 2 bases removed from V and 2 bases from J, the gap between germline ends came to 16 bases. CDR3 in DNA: TGTGCCTGGAGTCTCGGGGGTCCTATGGGCAATCAGCCCCAGCATTTT. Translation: CAWSLGGPMGNQPQHF.

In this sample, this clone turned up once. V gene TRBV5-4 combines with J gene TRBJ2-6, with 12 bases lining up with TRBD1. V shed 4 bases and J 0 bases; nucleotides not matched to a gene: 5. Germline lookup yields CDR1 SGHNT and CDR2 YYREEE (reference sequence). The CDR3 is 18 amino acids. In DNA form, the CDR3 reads TGTGCCAGCAGCGGAGGGGACAGGGGGCTCTCTGGGGCCAACGTCCTGACTTTC. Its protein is CASSGGDRGLSGANVLTF. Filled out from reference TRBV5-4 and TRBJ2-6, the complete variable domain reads ETGVTQSPTHLIKTRGQQVTLRCSSQSGHNTVSWYQQALGQGPQFIFQYYREEENGRGNFPPRFSGLQFPNYSSELNVNALELDDSALYLCASSGGDRGLSGANVLTFGAGSRLTVL.

The CDR3 nucleotides are TGTGCCAGCAGCGAAGGTTGGGGTCTATCGAACACCGGGGAGCTGTTTTTT. It codes for CASSEGWGLSNTGELFF. V is TRBV11-1 and J is TRBJ2-2; no definite D call. Germline values: CDR1 SGHAT, CDR2 FQDESV (reference sequence). This CDR3 has 17 residues. V was trimmed by 5 bases and J by 0 bases, leaving 16 bases between them.

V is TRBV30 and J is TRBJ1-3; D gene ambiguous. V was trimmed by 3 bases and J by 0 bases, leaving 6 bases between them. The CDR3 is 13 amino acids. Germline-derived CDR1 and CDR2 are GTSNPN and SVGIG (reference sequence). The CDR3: CAWRRISGNTIYF. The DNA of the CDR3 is TGTGCCTGGAGAAGGATCTCTGGAAACACCATATATTTT.

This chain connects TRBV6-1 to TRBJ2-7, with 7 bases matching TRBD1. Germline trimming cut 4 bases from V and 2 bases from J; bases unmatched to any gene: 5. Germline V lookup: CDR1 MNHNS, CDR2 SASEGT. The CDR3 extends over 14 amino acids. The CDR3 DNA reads TGTGCCAGCAGTGCGACAGGGAATCCCTACGAGCAGTACTTC. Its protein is CASSATGNPYEQYF.

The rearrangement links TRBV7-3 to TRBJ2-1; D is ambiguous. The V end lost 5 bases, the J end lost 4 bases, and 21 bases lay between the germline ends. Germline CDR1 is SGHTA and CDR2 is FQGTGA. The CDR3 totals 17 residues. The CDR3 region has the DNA TGTGCCAGCAGCCCCCGCGGCCGTGTAGATGGGTACAATGAGCAGTTCTTC. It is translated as CASSPRGRVDGYNEQFF.